Given below is one TCR beta chain in context. The target antigen is unknown. Trimming took off 4 bases at V and 0 bases at J, with 8 bases between the two ends. This CDR3 is built from 14 residues. This sample is part of a study of T cell repertoires in cytomegalovirus infection. Looking at the study overall: HLA-B-restricted CMV epitopes that are well studied, plus recently identified HLA-C-restricted ones, were used by the study. Through public TCR beta signatures, both CMV infection and matching HLA type were indicated.

TCRdb called the reads again in MiXCR, with one record for every CDR3 protein. The sample holds a few hundred thousand distinct CDR3 sequences; about 42% are singletons and the top ten take around 45%. Points from the study as a whole: Cumulative frequency (of public TCR beta family members) identified carriers of CMV plus the relevant HLA. HLA-C-restricted CMV clonotypes gave the most frequent clonotype in two of eight donors.

The sequencing used cultured PBMCs, collected from culture after CMV antigen stimulation. The V call is TRBV12-3 or TRBV12-4, the J call TRBJ2-3, with D maybe TRBD2 (5 bases). The sequence came from a human donor in good health (CMV status not recorded). Some clones in this sample may be carry-over from other donors' samples. CDR3 residues: CASSSGSSTDTQYF. DNA of the CDR3: TGTGCCAGCAGTTCGGGGTCTAGCACAGATACGCAGTATTTT.